A single T cell receptor (beta chain) is shown here with its context. As yet, its antigen is unknown. Primers used in a second PCR of about 6 to 12 cycles were a sample-barcoded 5' primer and a J-beta primer mix. TCRdb analysed the 5' RACE reads with MiXCR anew, one entry per CDR3 protein. The sample shows about 1.8 million distinct CDR3 sequences, roughly 50% of them seen only once. This record belongs to a study of blood T cells in healthy people across ages. Study details: Per every two T cells, about one barcoded beta molecule was captured by template switching.

General study findings and limits: With age, beta diversity per million T cells declined roughly linearly, significantly by approximately 40. Both naive CD4+ cell counts and diversity were greater in long-lived donors than in aged donors. Unsorted PBMC input precluded a conclusive naive versus antigen-experienced comparison.

Germline loops: CDR1 LGHDT, CDR2 YNNKEL (reference sequence). V was trimmed by 0 bases and J by 4 bases, leaving 12 bases between them. The CDR3 covers 15 residues. Sample: blood. This receptor was taken from a woman aged 40 to 50 in good health. The V gene is TRBV3-1, the J gene TRBJ1-1, with TRBD1 as a possible D gene (5 bases). CDR3 sequence: CASSQDLGTFTEAFF. The CDR3 region has the DNA TGTGCCAGCAGCCAAGATCTTGGGACTTTCACTGAAGCTTTCTTT.